This passage covers 5 T cell receptor beta chains from one sample sequenced in a study of identical twins. TCRdb analysed the 5' RACE reads with MiXCR anew, one entry per CDR3 protein. The data show 650,000 to 750,000 distinct CDR3 sequences, around 20% seen once. This sample also belongs to another study, concerning T cells expressing NK-cell markers.

The sample comprised PBMCs. The receptors were sampled from a woman aged 18-35 years in good health.

Many counts were recorded for this clonotype. The chain recombines TRBV12-3 or TRBV12-4 with TRBJ1-1; 7 nucleotides agree with TRBD1. The CDR3 consists of 15 residues. Trimming removed 3 bases from V and 6 bases from J; junction bases left unmatched: 10. DNA of the CDR3: TGTGCCAGCAGTTTGGCGACGACAGGGCGGTCTGAAGCTTTCTTT. Its translation: CASSLATTGRSEAFF.

The table lists this clonotype with a few counts. This rearrangement joins TRBV7-7 to TRBJ2-5, with D possibly being TRBD2 (7 bases). The CDR3 is made up of 15 amino acids. Per germline, CDR1 SSHAT and CDR2 FNYEAQ (reference sequence). V was shortened by 2 bases and J by 3 bases, with 13 bases between the two germline ends. CDR3 region: CASSLREGGEETQYF. Written as DNA, the CDR3 is TGTGCCAGCAGCTTAAGGGAGGGGGGCGAAGAGACCCAGTACTTC.

This clonotype was observed a few times. The rearrangement links TRBV6-1 to TRBJ1-2; TRBD1 is a possible D gene (5 bases). CDR1 is MNHNS, CDR2 SASEGT, per germline. The CDR3 is 13 amino acids. The V end lost 7 bases, the J end lost 7 bases, and 16 bases lay between the germline ends. CDR3 DNA: TGTGCCAGCACCATGGCAGGGTTTGGTGGCTACACCTTC. Translated: CASTMAGFGGYTF.

This clonotype was observed a few times. The gene calls are TRBV20-1 and TRBJ2-7; no reliable D call. With 1 base removed from V and 3 bases from J, the gap between germline ends came to 13 bases. The CDR3 is made up of 14 amino acids. The germline CDR1 and CDR2 sequences are DFQATT and SNEGSKA (reference sequence). This CDR3 reads CSARGSNTIYEQYF. The CDR3 coding sequence is TGCAGTGCTAGAGGATCAAACACTATCTACGAGCAGTACTTC.

This clonotype was recorded a few times. The chain recombines TRBV12-3 or TRBV12-4 with TRBJ2-6, with 7 bases identical to TRBD1. The V gene end was trimmed by 5 bases and the J gene end by 2 bases; junction bases not matched to a gene: 9. The CDR3 consists of 17 residues. The CDR3 loop is CASSPAVDRAGANVLTF. CDR3 bases: TGTGCCAGCAGTCCCGCCGTCGACAGGGCTGGGGCCAACGTCCTGACTTTC.